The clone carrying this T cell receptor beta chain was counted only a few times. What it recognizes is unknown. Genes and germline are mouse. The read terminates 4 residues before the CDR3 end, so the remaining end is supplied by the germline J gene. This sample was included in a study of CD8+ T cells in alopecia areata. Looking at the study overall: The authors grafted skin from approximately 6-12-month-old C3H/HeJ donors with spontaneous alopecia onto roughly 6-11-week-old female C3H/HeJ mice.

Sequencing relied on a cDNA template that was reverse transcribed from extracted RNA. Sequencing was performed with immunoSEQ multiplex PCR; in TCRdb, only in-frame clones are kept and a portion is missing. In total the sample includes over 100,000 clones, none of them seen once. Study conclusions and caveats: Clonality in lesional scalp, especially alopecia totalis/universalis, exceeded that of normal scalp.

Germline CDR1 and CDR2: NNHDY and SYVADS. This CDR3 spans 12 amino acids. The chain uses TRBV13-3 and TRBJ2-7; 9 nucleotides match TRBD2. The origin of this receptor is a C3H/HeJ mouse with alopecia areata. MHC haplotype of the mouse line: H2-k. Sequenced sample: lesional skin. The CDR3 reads CASTTGGHEQYF. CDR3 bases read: TGTGCCAGCACTACTGGGGGGCAT.